The 28 T cell receptor beta chains given below trace back to one sample, sequenced in a study of regulatory T cells in long-lasting Graves disease. This sample's time point: newly diagnosed GD, antithyroid drugs for less than 3 months. Preparation of the TCR library used RNA extracted from PBMCs. According to the study, TCR beta libraries were built with iRepertoire HTBI primers and CDR3-region Arm-PCR. TCRdb fed the multiplex PCR reads into MiXCR, producing one record per CDR3 protein. In the table there are around 320,000 distinct CDR3 sequences, approximately 15% of which are singletons. These data were also filed under a second study, of T cells in Graves' hyperthyroidism and ophthalmopathy.

The sequencing here drew on peripheral blood mononuclear cells (PBMCs), taken at new diagnosis, from a patient treated with antithyroid drugs. The receptors here all came from a man aged 35 to 55 with Graves disease.

This chain uses TRBV11-1 with TRBJ1-4; D is undetermined. This CDR3 is built from 13 residues. The V and J ends lost 1 base and 10 bases respectively, with 10 bases between them. Germline loops: CDR1 SGHAT, CDR2 FQDESV (reference sequence). Written as DNA, the CDR3 is TGTGCCAGCAGCTTAGAGCGGAAGGGAAAACTGTTTTTT. Protein product: CASSLERKGKLFF.

This clonotype was counted many times. This chain joins TRBV6-2 or TRBV6-3 and TRBJ1-1, with a weak D call TRBD1 (5 bases). The CDR3 is 14 residues long. Germline V CDR1 and CDR2: MNHEY, SVGEGT. The V and J ends lost 2 bases and 3 bases respectively, with 10 bases between them. The CDR3 protein is CASSYRGWDTEAFF. In DNA, the CDR3 is TGTGCCAGCAGTTACAGGGGTTGGGACACTGAAGCTTTCTTT.

The CDR3, as DNA: TGCAGCGTTTGTAATTTCCCTAACTATGGCTACACCTTC. This translates into CSVCNFPNYGYTF. The chain uses TRBV29-1 and TRBJ1-2; no reliable D call. V was clipped by 5 bases and J by 0 bases, with 10 bases between them. Germline CDR1 SQVTM, CDR2 ANQGSEA. CDR3 size: 13 residues. Filled out from reference TRBV29-1 and TRBJ1-2, the complete variable domain reads SAVISQKPSRDICQRGTSLTIQCQVDSQVTMMFWYRQQPGQSLTLIATANQGSEATYESGFVIDKFPISRPNLTFSTLTVSNMSPEDSSIYLCSVCNFPNYGYTFGSGTRLTVV.

This clonotype has at least ten counts. The J gene is TRBJ2-4, the V gene TRBV12-3 or TRBV12-4; D ambiguous. The V end was cut by 7 bases, the J end by 0 bases, with 19 bases between. The CDR3 length is 17 residues. In DNA, the CDR3 is TGTGCCAGCACCCTTGAGGTTGACATCTTAGCCAAAAACATTCAGTACTTC. Translated, it gives CASTLEVDILAKNIQYF.

This clonotype was observed a few times. The chain links TRBV7-2 to TRBJ1-5, with D unclear. The V end lost 0 bases, the J end lost 1 base, and 10 bases lay between the germline ends. Per germline, CDR1 SGHTA and CDR2 FQGNSA. This CDR3 contains 16 residues. As DNA, the CDR3 is TGTGCCAGCAGCTTAGCTTTCAGCCTGAGCAATCAGCCCCAGCATTTT. Its protein is CASSLAFSLSNQPQHF.

This clonotype was picked up many times. The chain employs TRBV6-1 and TRBJ2-1, with a tentative D call TRBD2 (6 bases). In germline, CDR1 is MNHNS, CDR2 SASEGT. The CDR3 runs to 14 residues. The ends were cut back, 3 bases at V and 10 bases at J, with 16 bases in the middle. The CDR3 DNA reads TGTGCCAGCAGTGACACTTCCTGGGAGGACGAGCAGTTCTTC. Its protein is CASSDTSWEDEQFF.

This clonotype was seen many times. The chain combines TRBV3-1 with TRBJ1-2; 7 bases map to TRBD1. V dropped 4 bases and J dropped 3; count of bases not matched to a gene: 2. The CDR3 sequence is 13 residues long. Germline CDR1 is LGHDT and CDR2 is YNNKEL (reference sequence). CDR3 in DNA: TGTGCCAGCAGCCTCGGGACAGACTATGGCTACACCTTC. Its protein product is CASSLGTDYGYTF.

The rearrangement uses TRBV5-1 and TRBJ2-7; possibly TRBD2 for D (7 bases). Trimming removed 1 base from V and 3 bases from J, with 20 bases in between. CDR3 length: 17 amino acids. Germline CDR1 is SGHRS and CDR2 is YFSETQ. The CDR3 protein is CASSLTPVLGGHYEQYF. CDR3 coding DNA: TGCGCCAGCAGCTTGACTCCGGTTTTGGGGGGGCACTACGAGCAGTACTTC.

This clonotype showed up just once. A clone one base away is much larger, so this may be a read error. J is TRBJ2-7 and V is TRBV7-9, with a weak D call TRBD2 (7 bases). The CDR3 sequence is 14 residues long. Germline CDR1 reads SEHNR; CDR2 reads FQNEAQ (reference sequence). The CDR3 loop reads CANSFQGGGYEQYF. Here the CDR3 DNA reads TGTGCCAACAGCTTTCAAGGGGGGGGCTACGAGCAGTACTTC.

The gene calls are TRBV2 and TRBJ1-5; D is undetermined. The germline V gene has CDR1 SNHLY and CDR2 FYNNEI. Trimming removed 6 bases from V and 6 bases from J, with 12 bases in between. The CDR3 totals 13 residues. CDR3 amino acids: CASSTRAGQPQHF. In DNA form, the CDR3 reads TGTGCCAGCAGCACTCGGGCGGGTCAGCCCCAGCATTTT.

This clonotype was observed a handful of times. The V and J genes are TRBV10-3 and TRBJ2-3; D unresolved. The CDR3 spans 14 residues. V was pared by 3 bases and J by 2 bases, with 9 bases between. CDR1 ENHRY and CDR2 SYGVKD come from the germline V gene. CDR3: CAISDRRHTDTQYF. DNA of the CDR3: TGTGCCATCAGTGATCGACGGCACACAGATACGCAGTATTTT.

This clonotype was recorded once. This chain connects TRBV10-2 to TRBJ2-3; D may be TRBD1 (7 bases). V was trimmed by 4 bases and J by 6 bases, leaving 14 bases between them. CDR1 WSHSY and CDR2 SAAADI come from the germline V gene. This CDR3 comprises 14 residues. The CDR3 spells CASSVRRGRDTQYF. The CDR3 DNA reads as TGCGCCAGCAGTGTCAGGAGGGGGCGGGATACGCAGTATTTT.

The sample holds many counts of this clonotype. This chain uses TRBV2 with TRBJ1-5; D not resolved. The CDR3 runs 14 residues. V lost 3 bases, J lost 4 bases, and 10 bases lay in between. The germline CDR1 and CDR2 sequences are SNHLY and FYNNEI. CDR3 amino acids: CASSDRTANQPQHF. DNA for the CDR3: TGTGCCAGCAGTGATCGAACAGCTAATCAGCCCCAGCATTTT.

This clonotype came up many times. The chain couples TRBV20-1 to TRBJ2-1; no clear D. V was cut by 0 bases and J by 8 bases, with 11 bases left in between. Germline CDR1 and CDR2: DFQATT and SNEGSKA (reference sequence). CDR3 size: 13 residues. The CDR3 spells CSARDPLRDEQFF. CDR3 DNA: TGCAGTGCTAGAGATCCTCTACGCGATGAGCAGTTCTTC.

The V gene is TRBV19, the J gene TRBJ2-7, with D perhaps matching TRBD1 (6 bases). CDR3 length equals 15 residues. Germline loops: CDR1 LNHDA, CDR2 SQIVND (reference sequence). Trimming stripped 1 base from V and 1 base from J, with 11 bases between. In DNA form, the CDR3 reads TGTGCCAGTAGTATAGTGGGGGCGCGATCCTACGAGCAGTACTTC. Translating it yields CASSIVGARSYEQYF.

This clonotype was found many times. CDR3 residues: CASSTTGPGNQPQHF. The CDR3 nucleotides are TGTGCCAGCAGTACCACAGGGCCGGGCAATCAGCCCCAGCATTTT. The V call is TRBV6-1, the J call TRBJ1-5; D is perhaps TRBD1 (6 bases). Germline-derived CDR1 and CDR2 are MNHNS and SASEGT. V lost 5 bases and J 2 bases, leaving 13 bases between the germline ends. The CDR3 runs to 15 residues.

This clonotype came up many times. The chain joins TRBV28 to TRBJ2-1; the D is unclear. Per the germline V gene, CDR1 is MDHEN and CDR2 is SYDVKM. This CDR3 comprises 12 residues. The V end lost 6 bases, the J end lost 10 bases, and 13 bases lay between the germline ends. This chain's CDR3 is CASSRIAREQFF. The CDR3 DNA reads as TGTGCCAGCAGCCGCATCGCAAGAGAGCAGTTCTTC. Combining the CDR3 with reference TRBV28 and TRBJ2-1 gives the whole variable domain DVKVTQSSRYLVKRTGEKVFLECVQDMDHENMFWYRQDPGLGLRLIYFSYDVKMKEKGDIPEGYSVSREKKERFSLILESASTNQTSMYLCASSRIAREQFFGPGTRLTVL.

The sample holds many counts of this clonotype. This sequence joins TRBV24-1 and TRBJ1-5; D unclear. The CDR3 spans 15 residues. Germline V gene sequence: CDR1 KGHDR, CDR2 SFDVKD. V was cut by 2 bases and J by 3 bases, with 10 bases left in between. For the CDR3, the DNA is TGTGCCACCAGTGATTCGGGTTTAGTCAATCAGCCCCAGCATTTT. This translates into CATSDSGLVNQPQHF.

In its sample, this clonotype was seen many times. The V call is TRBV7-2, the J call TRBJ2-3; D may be TRBD1 or TRBD2 (5 bases each). Germline-derived CDR1 and CDR2 are SGHTA and FQGNSA. CDR3 length equals 16 residues. Trimming stripped 5 bases from V and 4 bases from J, with 19 bases between. The DNA of the CDR3 is TGTGCCAGCAGCACATTGCCAGGGAGCGGCGCAGATACGCAGTATTTT. Amino acids: CASSTLPGSGADTQYF.

As regards this clonotype: Given a much more abundant clone one base away, this may be a read error. The CDR3 does not close with the conserved phenylalanine or tryptophan, likely indicating a read error. The rearrangement uses TRBV12-5 and TRBJ1-5, with D maybe TRBD1 (6 bases). Germline loops: CDR1 LGHNT, CDR2 FRNRAP. Trimming took 7 bases from V and 7 from J, leaving 17 bases between them. This CDR3 has 14 residues. The CDR3 spells CASALRGLGQPQHL. CDR3 sequence (DNA): TGTGCTAGTGCCCTCAGGGGCCTGGGACAGCCCCAGCATCTT.

This clonotype was seen ten or more times. The CDR3 loop is CASSQGTGIEQYF. The CDR3 DNA reads as TGTGCCAGCAGCCAAGGAACGGGGATCGAGCAGTACTTC. This chain uses TRBV3-1 with TRBJ2-7; maybe TRBD2 (5 bases). V lost 1 base and J lost 6, with 10 bases in between. The CDR3 is made up of 13 amino acids. Looked up from germline, CDR1 is LGHDT and CDR2 is YNNKEL (reference sequence).

At least ten counts were recorded for this clonotype. V is TRBV20-1 and J is TRBJ1-4; maybe TRBD1 (5 bases). V was shortened by 2 bases and J by 8 bases, with 18 bases between the two germline ends. The CDR3 loop spans 15 amino acids. Germline V gives CDR1 DFQATT, CDR2 SNEGSKA (reference sequence). For the CDR3, the DNA is TGCAGTGCTAGAAACCCCCGGGGGTCGTGGGAAAAACTGTTTTTT. Its protein product is CSARNPRGSWEKLFF.

Many counts were recorded for this clonotype. The chain recombines TRBV6-5 with TRBJ2-1, with D perhaps given as TRBD1 or TRBD2 (5 bases each). The CDR3 contains 15 residues. Per germline, CDR1 MNHEY and CDR2 SVGAGI. Trimming removed 4 bases from V and 8 bases from J, with 18 bases in between. In DNA, the CDR3 is TGTGCCAGCAGTTTCAGGTCGGGGACGGGTCATGAGCAGTTCTTC. Its translation is CASSFRSGTGHEQFF.

This clonotype was seen repeatedly, ten times or more. This sequence joins TRBV6-1 and TRBJ2-7; 8 nucleotides agree with TRBD1. Germline V CDR1 and CDR2: MNHNS, SASEGT. J lost 3 bases, V lost 7 bases, and 2 bases had no gene match. The CDR3 consists of 12 residues. Written as DNA, the CDR3 is TGTGCCAGCAACGGACAGGGCTACGAGCAGTACTTC. It translates to CASNGQGYEQYF.

Many counts were recorded for this clonotype. This rearrangement joins TRBV12-5 to TRBJ1-2; D perhaps matches TRBD1 (6 bases). V shed 2 bases and J shed 6 bases, with 13 bases lying between them. The CDR3 has 14 residues. Germline CDR1 and CDR2: LGHNT and FRNRAP. CDR3: CASGLLGGYDGYTF. CDR3 DNA sequence: TGTGCTAGTGGTTTGCTCGGGGGCTACGATGGCTACACCTTC. Combining the CDR3 with reference TRBV12-5 and TRBJ1-2 gives the whole variable domain DARVTQTPRHKVTEMGQEVTMRCQPILGHNTVFWYRQTMMQGLELLAYFRNRAPLDDSGMPKDRFSAEMPDATLATLKIQPSEPRDSAVYFCASGLLGGYDGYTFGSGTRLTVV.

The chain is built from TRBV14 and TRBJ2-5; 10 nucleotides align to TRBD1. The CDR3 totals 15 residues. V lost 2 bases and J lost 5; bases outside the gene matches: 5. CDR1 and CDR2 from the germline V gene are SGHDN and FVKESK. CDR3 region: CASSQLTGGVETQYF. DNA for the CDR3: TGTGCCAGCAGCCAATTGACAGGGGGCGTGGAGACCCAGTACTTC.

There are a few counts of this clonotype. The rearrangement uses TRBV27 and TRBJ1-1, with TRBD1 identical over 8 bases. Germline V gene data show CDR1 as MNHEY and CDR2 as SMNVEV (reference sequence). V gave up 3 bases and J gave up 7 bases; unmatched junction bases: 4. The CDR3 runs 13 residues. CDR3 amino acids: CASSLQGAGEAFF. The CDR3 bases are TGTGCCAGCAGTTTGCAGGGGGCCGGTGAAGCTTTCTTT.

This clonotype was recorded many times. J is TRBJ1-5 and V is TRBV15; no firm D call. Germline CDR1 reads LNHNV; CDR2 reads YYDKDF (reference sequence). The CDR3 length is 16 residues. Trimming took off 1 base at V and 0 bases at J, with 10 bases between the two ends. For the CDR3, the DNA is TGTGCCACCAGCAGAGGCACAGCGTATAGCAATCAGCCCCAGCATTTT. Protein: CATSRGTAYSNQPQHF.